The clone carrying this T cell receptor (delta chain) was observed many times. What it binds is not known. This DNA translates differently at residue 13 from the TCRdb protein, which is that of a much larger clone; a read error is likely, and the protein shown is the DNA's own translation. Genomic DNA from isolated PBMCs served as the sequencing template. Controls were healthy adult blood donors matched for age and sex. The data stem from a study of gamma delta lymphoproliferative disorders and STAT genes. As for the study in general: At least 50 ng of genomic DNA went into each LymphoTrack Dx TCRG Assay library. Delta libraries were made per EuroClonality-NGS working group procedure. Whole-study findings and limits: Control T cells likely spanned varied maturation stages, whereas leukemic cells were skewed toward terminal effectors.

This CDR3 has 20 amino acids. CDR1 is GEAIGNYY and CDR2 is EKD in the germline V gene. The V segment lost 1 base and the J segment 1 base; nucleotides outside the gene matches: 20. TCRdb fed the multiplex PCR reads to CATT. Of around 860 delta-chain clones listed, around 1.5% are singletons. This chain connects TRDV2 to TRDJ1, with 7 bases matching TRDD3. The source material was blood. This TCR came from a human donor in good health. The CDR3 sequence is CACDTSGLGAKDIFTDKLIF. The CDR3 region has the DNA TGTGCCTGTGACACGTCGGGCCTGGGGGCAAAGGATATCTTCACCGATAAACTCATCTTT.